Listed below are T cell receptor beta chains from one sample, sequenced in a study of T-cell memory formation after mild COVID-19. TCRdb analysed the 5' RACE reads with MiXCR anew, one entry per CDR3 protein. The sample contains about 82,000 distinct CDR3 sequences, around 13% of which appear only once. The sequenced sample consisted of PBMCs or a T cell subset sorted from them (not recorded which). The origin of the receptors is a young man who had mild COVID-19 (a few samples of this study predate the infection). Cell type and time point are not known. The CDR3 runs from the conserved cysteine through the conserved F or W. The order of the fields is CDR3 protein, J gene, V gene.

CDR3aa: CASSQTDAFSEQYF
j_gene: TRBJ2-7
v_gene: TRBV4-3

CDR3aa: CASRASSGGGHEQFF
j_gene: TRBJ2-1
v_gene: TRBV6-5

CDR3aa: CASRKGETTEAFF
j_gene: TRBJ1-1
v_gene: TRBV5-8

CDR3aa: CASSQRGENTEAFF
j_gene: TRBJ1-1
v_gene: TRBV4-1

CDR3aa: CASRKGVNTEAFF
j_gene: TRBJ1-1
v_gene: TRBV7-6

CDR3aa: CASSRNLAAGLRETQYF
j_gene: TRBJ2-5
v_gene: TRBV5-6

CDR3aa: CASSFASGQETQYF
j_gene: TRBJ2-5
v_gene: TRBV7-9

CDR3aa: CASSQDHGGVHEQFF
j_gene: TRBJ2-1
v_gene: TRBV4-1

CDR3aa: CASGWAPSGGHQETQYF
j_gene: TRBJ2-5
v_gene: TRBV12-5

CDR3aa: CASSSTLTRDTQYF
j_gene: TRBJ2-3
v_gene: TRBV6-6

CDR3aa: CSAFEDGYFNSPLHF
j_gene: TRBJ1-6
v_gene: TRBV20-1

CDR3aa: CASSFNGELFF
j_gene: TRBJ2-2
v_gene: TRBV6-2/TRBV6-3

CDR3aa: CASSFGASTDTQYF
j_gene: TRBJ2-3
v_gene: TRBV12-3/TRBV12-4

CDR3aa: CASSLGPGGRSYNEQFF
j_gene: TRBJ2-1
v_gene: TRBV7-2

CDR3aa: CASSSMGGAEAFF
j_gene: TRBJ1-1
v_gene: TRBV4-1

CDR3aa: CASSPRTGTGAYEQYF
j_gene: TRBJ2-7
v_gene: TRBV14

CDR3aa: CASSFLAVSYNEQFF
j_gene: TRBJ2-1
v_gene: TRBV7-3

CDR3aa: CASSLDLDEAFF
j_gene: TRBJ1-1
v_gene: TRBV7-8

CDR3aa: CASRGRVASTDTQYF
j_gene: TRBJ2-3
v_gene: TRBV6-2/TRBV6-3

CDR3aa: CASSPGGSGQPQHF
j_gene: TRBJ1-5
v_gene: TRBV12-3/TRBV12-4

CDR3aa: CASSQLPGPMETQYF
j_gene: TRBJ2-5
v_gene: TRBV4-1

CDR3aa: CASSRQGTPVIHGYTF
j_gene: TRBJ1-2
v_gene: TRBV7-9

CDR3aa: CSAPTSGGYNEQFF
j_gene: TRBJ2-1
v_gene: TRBV20-1

CDR3aa: CASEIKLSGFYGYTF
j_gene: TRBJ1-2
v_gene: TRBV12-3/TRBV12-4

CDR3aa: CASRPRGTSNEKLFF
j_gene: TRBJ1-4
v_gene: TRBV5-1

CDR3aa: CASSSGSSSYNEQFF
j_gene: TRBJ2-1
v_gene: TRBV7-3

CDR3aa: CASSSNRHRGNEQFF
j_gene: TRBJ2-1
v_gene: TRBV6-2/TRBV6-3

CDR3aa: CASSLGERRTLHF
j_gene: TRBJ1-6
v_gene: TRBV27

CDR3aa: CSVEPPGDTEAFF
j_gene: TRBJ1-1
v_gene: TRBV29-1

CDR3aa: CASSPQGAVNTEAFF
j_gene: TRBJ1-1
v_gene: TRBV18

CDR3aa: CASSQGQGVQPQHF
j_gene: TRBJ1-5
v_gene: TRBV6-5

CDR3aa: CASSHNPPYGYTF
j_gene: TRBJ1-2
v_gene: TRBV7-2

CDR3aa: CSADRDRGGWEPQHF
j_gene: TRBJ1-5
v_gene: TRBV20-1

CDR3aa: CATSRDFQGGSYGYTF
j_gene: TRBJ1-2
v_gene: TRBV15

CDR3aa: CASSSIGGNEQFF
j_gene: TRBJ2-1
v_gene: TRBV7-3

CDR3aa: CASISGDEQFF
j_gene: TRBJ2-1
v_gene: TRBV6-5

CDR3aa: CASSWGNEQFF
j_gene: TRBJ2-1
v_gene: TRBV27

CDR3aa: CASSQAYRGEQYF
j_gene: TRBJ2-7
v_gene: TRBV4-3

CDR3aa: CASSFVGGTEAFF
j_gene: TRBJ1-1
v_gene: TRBV27

CDR3aa: CASSLATEEDGHEQFF
j_gene: TRBJ2-1
v_gene: TRBV13